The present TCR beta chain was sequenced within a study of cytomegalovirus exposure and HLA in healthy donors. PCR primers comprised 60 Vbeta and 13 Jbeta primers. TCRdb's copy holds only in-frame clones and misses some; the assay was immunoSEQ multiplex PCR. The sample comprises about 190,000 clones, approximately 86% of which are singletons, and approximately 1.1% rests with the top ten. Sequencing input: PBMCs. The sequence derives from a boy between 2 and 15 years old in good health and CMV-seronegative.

DNA for the CDR3: TGTGCCAGCAGCGTAGAGGCAGGGACTGAAGCTTTCTTT. Amino acids: CASSVEAGTEAFF. V usage is TRBV9 and J usage is TRBJ1-1; weak D call: TRBD1 (5 bases). V lost 0 bases and J 5 bases, leaving 8 bases between the germline ends. Germline assignment: CDR1 SGDLS and CDR2 YYNGEE. This CDR3 is 13 amino acids long.